This T cell receptor beta chain derives from a study of shared clonotypes between healthy human individuals. PBMC DNA, left unsorted, was sequenced on ten immunoSEQ deep assay plates. Under the authors' procedure: From ImmunoSEQ came sequences covering only the junction and carrying no quality scores, so filtering differed. Libraries were prepared by immunoSEQ multiplex PCR; TCRdb keeps only in-frame clonotypes and omits some of them. V, J and clone size are those of that table, while D and trimming were read from the DNA. The profile shows about 480,000 clones, around 79% of them singletons. Looked up from germline, CDR1 is SNHLY and CDR2 is FYNNEI. Losses at the gene ends were 6 bases for V and 7 bases for J; bases not matched to a gene: 8. This CDR3 is 13 amino acids long. Extraction of genomic DNA in unsorted samples used approximately 100 million PBMCs.

The origin of this receptor is a woman aged 40 to 50 in good health. Some clones in this sample may be carry-over from other donors' samples. The sequencing sample was made of PBMCs. The chain is built from TRBV2 and TRBJ1-2, with 7 positions matching TRBD1. CDR3 residues: CASSSSQGVGYTF. CDR3 in DNA: TGTGCCAGCAGCTCAAGCCAGGGGGTTGGCTACACCTTC. The variable domain in full, completed from reference TRBV2 and TRBJ1-2, reads EPEVTQTPSHQVTQMGQEVILRCVPISNHLYFYWYRQILGQKVEFLVSFYNNEISEKSEIFDDQFSVERPDGSNFTLKIRSTKLEDSAMYFCASSSSQGVGYTFGSGTRLTVV.